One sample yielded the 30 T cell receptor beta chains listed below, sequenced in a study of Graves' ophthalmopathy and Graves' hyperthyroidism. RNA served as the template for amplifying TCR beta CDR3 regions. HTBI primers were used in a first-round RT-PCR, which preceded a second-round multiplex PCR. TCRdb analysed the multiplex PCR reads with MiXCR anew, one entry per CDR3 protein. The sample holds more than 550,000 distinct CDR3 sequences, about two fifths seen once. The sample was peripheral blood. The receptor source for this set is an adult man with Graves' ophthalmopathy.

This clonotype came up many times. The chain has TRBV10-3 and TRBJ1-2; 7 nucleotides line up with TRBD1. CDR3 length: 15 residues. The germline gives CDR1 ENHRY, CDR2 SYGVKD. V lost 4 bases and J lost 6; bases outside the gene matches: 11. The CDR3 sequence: CAISGSLTGRNGYTF. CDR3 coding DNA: TGTGCCATCAGTGGGTCTTTGACAGGGAGGAATGGCTACACCTTC.

Written as DNA, the CDR3 is TGCAGCGTAGTCGGGGGCCCGATCGACGAGCAGTACTTC. It encodes CSVVGGPIDEQYF. The chain is built from TRBV29-1 and TRBJ2-7; D is tentatively TRBD1 or TRBD2 (6 bases each). CDR1 is SQVTM and CDR2 is ANQGSEA in the germline V gene. This CDR3 comprises 13 residues. V was cut by 6 bases and J by 5 bases, with 17 bases left in between.

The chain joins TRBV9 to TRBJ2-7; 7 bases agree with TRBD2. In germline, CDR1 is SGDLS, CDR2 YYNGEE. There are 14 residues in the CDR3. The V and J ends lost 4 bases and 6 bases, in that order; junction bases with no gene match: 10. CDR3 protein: CASSFGTINGEQYF. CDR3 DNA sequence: TGTGCCAGCAGCTTCGGGACTATAAATGGCGAGCAGTACTTC.

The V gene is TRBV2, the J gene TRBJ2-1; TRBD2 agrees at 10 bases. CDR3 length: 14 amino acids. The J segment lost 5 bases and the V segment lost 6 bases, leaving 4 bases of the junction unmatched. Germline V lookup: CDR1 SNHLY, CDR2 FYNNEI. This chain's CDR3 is CASRRLAGNNEQFF. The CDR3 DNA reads TGTGCCAGCAGACGACTAGCGGGTAACAATGAGCAGTTCTTC.

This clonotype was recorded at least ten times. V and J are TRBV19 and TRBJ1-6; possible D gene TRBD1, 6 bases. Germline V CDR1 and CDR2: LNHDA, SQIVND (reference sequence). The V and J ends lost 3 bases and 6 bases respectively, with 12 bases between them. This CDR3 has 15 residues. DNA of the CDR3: TGTGCCAGTAGTATCGGGGGGCGCTTTAATTCACCCCTCCACTTT. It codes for CASSIGGRFNSPLHF.

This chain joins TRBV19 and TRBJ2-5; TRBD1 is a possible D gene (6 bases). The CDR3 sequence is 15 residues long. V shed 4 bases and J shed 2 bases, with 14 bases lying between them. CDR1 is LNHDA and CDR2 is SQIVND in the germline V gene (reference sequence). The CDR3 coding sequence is TGTGCCAGTAGTAGAGGACAGATAGGGCAAGAGACCCAGTACTTC. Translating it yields CASSRGQIGQETQYF.

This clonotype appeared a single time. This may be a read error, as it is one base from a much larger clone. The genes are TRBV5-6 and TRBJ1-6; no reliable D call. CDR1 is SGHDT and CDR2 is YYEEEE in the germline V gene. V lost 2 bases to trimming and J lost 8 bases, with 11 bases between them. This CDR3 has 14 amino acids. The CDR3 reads CASSFRRRDSPLHF. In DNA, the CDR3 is TGTGCCAGCAGCTTCAGGCGCCGAGATTCACCCCTCCACTTT.

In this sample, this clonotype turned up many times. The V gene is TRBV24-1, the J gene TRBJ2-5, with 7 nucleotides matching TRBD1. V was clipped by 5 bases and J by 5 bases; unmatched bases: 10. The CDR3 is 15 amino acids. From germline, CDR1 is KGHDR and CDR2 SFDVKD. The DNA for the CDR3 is TGTGCCACCAGTGGAAAGACAGGGACGTACGAGACCCAGTACTTC. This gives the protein CATSGKTGTYETQYF.

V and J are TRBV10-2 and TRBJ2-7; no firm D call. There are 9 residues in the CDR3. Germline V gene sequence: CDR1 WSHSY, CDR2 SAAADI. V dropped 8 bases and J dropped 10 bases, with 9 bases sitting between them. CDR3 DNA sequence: TGCGCCAGCGCGGCAGCTCAGTACTTC. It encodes CASAAAQYF.

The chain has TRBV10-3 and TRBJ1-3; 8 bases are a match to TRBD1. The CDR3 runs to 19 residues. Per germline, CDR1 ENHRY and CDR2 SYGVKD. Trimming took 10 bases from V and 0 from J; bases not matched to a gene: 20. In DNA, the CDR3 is TGTGCCAGCAGGCCAACAGGGGGAACCACTATCTTCTCTGGAAACACCATATATTTT. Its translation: CASRPTGGTTIFSGNTIYF.

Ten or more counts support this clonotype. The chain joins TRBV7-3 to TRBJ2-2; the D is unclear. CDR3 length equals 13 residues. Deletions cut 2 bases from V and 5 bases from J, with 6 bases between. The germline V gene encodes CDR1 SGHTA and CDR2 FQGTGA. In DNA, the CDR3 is TGTGCCAGCAGCTTAGGGCAAACCGGGGAGCTGTTTTTT. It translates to CASSLGQTGELFF.

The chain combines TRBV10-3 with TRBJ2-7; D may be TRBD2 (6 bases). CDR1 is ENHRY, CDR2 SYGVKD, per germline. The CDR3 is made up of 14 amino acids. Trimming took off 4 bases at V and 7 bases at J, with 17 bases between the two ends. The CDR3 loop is CAISGVQRAGEQYF. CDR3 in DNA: TGTGCCATCAGTGGAGTGCAGCGGGCTGGAGAGCAGTACTTC.

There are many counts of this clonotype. The CDR3 DNA reads as TGTGCCAGCAGCTTACAGTATTTTAACACTGAAGCTTTCTTT. It yields the protein CASSLQYFNTEAFF. The gene calls are TRBV7-6 and TRBJ1-1; D is undetermined. CDR3 length: 14 amino acids. Germline assignment: CDR1 SGHVS and CDR2 FNYEAQ. The germline V and J ends were trimmed by 2 bases and 2 bases, with 9 bases remaining between them.

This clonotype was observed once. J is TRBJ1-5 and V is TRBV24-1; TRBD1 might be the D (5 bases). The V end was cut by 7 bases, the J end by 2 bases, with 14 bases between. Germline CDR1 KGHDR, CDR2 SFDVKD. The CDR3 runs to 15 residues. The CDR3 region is CATSQGWIRNQPQHF. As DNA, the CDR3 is TGTGCCACCAGCCAGGGATGGATCCGCAATCAGCCCCAGCATTTT.

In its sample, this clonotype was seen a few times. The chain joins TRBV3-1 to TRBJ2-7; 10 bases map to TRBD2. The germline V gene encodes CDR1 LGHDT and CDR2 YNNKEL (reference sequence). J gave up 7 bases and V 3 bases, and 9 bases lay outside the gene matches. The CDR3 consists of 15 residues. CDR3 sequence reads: CASSHQAGGAEEQYF. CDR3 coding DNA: TGTGCCAGCAGCCATCAAGCGGGGGGGGCGGAAGAGCAGTACTTC.

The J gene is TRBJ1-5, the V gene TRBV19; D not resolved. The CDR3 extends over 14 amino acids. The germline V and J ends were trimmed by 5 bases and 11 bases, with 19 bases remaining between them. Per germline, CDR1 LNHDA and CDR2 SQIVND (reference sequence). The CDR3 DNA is TGTGCCAGTAGTGAGTGGACTGGCGATGAGACCCAGCATTTT. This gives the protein CASSEWTGDETQHF.

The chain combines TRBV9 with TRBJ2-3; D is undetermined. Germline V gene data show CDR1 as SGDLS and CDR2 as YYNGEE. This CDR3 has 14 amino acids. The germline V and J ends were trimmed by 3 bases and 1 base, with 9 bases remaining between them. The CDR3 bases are TGTGCCAGCAGCGGTCTGACCCGCACAGATACGCAGTATTTT. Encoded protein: CASSGLTRTDTQYF. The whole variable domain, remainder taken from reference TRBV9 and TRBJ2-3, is DSGVTQTPKHLITATGQRVTLRCSPRSGDLSVYWYQQSLDQGLQFLIQYYNGEERAKGNILERFSAQQFPDLHSELNLSSLELGDSALYFCASSGLTRTDTQYFGPGTRLTVL.

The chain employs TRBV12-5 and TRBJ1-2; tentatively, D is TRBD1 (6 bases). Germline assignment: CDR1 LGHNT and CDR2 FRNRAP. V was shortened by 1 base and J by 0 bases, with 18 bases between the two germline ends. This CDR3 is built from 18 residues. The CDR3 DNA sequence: TGTGCTAGTGGTTTGGCCCCCTGGACAGAGGACGCTAACTATGGCTACACCTTC. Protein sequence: CASGLAPWTEDANYGYTF.

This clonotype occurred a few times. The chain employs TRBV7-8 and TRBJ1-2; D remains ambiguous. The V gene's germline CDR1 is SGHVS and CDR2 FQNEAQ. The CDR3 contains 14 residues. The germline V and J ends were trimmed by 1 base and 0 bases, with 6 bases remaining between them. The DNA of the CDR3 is TGTGCCAGCAGCTTAGAGGTAGCTAACTATGGCTACACCTTC. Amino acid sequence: CASSLEVANYGYTF.

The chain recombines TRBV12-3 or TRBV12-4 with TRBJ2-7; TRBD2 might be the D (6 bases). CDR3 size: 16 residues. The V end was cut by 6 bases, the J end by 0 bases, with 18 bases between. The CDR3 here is CASRIWDLLSSYEQYF. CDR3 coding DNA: TGTGCCAGCAGGATATGGGACTTACTGAGCTCCTACGAGCAGTACTTC.

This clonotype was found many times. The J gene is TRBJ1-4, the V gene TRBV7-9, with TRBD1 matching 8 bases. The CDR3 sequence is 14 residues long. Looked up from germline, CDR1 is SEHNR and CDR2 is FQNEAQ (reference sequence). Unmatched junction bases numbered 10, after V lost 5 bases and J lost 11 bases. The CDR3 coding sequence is TGTGCCAGCAGCCAGGACAGGGCACCTGAGAAACTGTTTTTT. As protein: CASSQDRAPEKLFF.

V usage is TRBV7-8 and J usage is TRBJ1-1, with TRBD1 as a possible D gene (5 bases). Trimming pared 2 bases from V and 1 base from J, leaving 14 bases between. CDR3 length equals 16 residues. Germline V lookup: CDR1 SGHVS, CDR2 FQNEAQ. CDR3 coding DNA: TGTGCCAGCAGCTTATCGGGCGCAGGGAGGAACACTGAAGCTTTCTTT. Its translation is CASSLSGAGRNTEAFF.

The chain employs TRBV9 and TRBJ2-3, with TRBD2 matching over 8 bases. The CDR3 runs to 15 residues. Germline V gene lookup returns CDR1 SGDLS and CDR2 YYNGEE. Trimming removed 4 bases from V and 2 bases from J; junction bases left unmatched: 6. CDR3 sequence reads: CASSPTSGHTDTQYF. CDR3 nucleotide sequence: TGTGCCAGCAGCCCCACTAGCGGACACACAGATACGCAGTATTTT.

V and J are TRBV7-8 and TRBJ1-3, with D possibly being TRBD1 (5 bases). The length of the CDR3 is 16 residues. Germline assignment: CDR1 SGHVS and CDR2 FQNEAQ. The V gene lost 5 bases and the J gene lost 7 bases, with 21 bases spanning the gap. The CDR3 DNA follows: TGTGCCAGCAGCGACCCCCACACCGGGGCAAAGAACACCATATATTTT. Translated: CASSDPHTGAKNTIYF.

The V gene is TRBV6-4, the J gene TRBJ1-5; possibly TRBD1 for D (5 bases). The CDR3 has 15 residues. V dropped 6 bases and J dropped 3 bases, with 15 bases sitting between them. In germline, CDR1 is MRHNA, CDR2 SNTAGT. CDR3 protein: CASRMVGTPNQPQHF. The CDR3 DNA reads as TGTGCCAGCAGGATGGTGGGGACTCCCAATCAGCCCCAGCATTTT.

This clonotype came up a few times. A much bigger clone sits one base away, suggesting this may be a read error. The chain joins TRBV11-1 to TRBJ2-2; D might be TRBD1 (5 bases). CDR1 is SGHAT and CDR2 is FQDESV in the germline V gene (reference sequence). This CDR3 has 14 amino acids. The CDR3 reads CAGSLQGTTGELFF. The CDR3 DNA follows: TGTGCCGGCAGCTTGCAGGGAACCACCGGGGAGCTGTTTTTT.

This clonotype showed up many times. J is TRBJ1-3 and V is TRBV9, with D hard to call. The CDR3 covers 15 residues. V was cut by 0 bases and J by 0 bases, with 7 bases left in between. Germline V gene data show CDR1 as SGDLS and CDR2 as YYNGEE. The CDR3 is CASSVVGGSGNTIYF. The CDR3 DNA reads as TGTGCCAGCAGCGTAGTGGGCGGCTCTGGAAACACCATATATTTT.

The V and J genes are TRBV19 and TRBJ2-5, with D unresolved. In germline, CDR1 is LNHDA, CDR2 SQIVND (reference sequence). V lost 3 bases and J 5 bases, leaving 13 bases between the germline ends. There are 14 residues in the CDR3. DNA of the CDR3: TGTGCCAGTAGTATTGGTCCCGGTGGGGAGACCCAGTACTTC. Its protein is CASSIGPGGETQYF.

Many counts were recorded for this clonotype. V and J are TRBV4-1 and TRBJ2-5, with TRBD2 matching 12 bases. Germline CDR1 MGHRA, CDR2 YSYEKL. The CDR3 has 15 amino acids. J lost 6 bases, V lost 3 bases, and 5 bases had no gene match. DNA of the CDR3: TGCGCCAGCAGCCAGCTAGCGGGAGGGCCCCAGACCCAGTACTTC. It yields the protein CASSQLAGGPQTQYF.

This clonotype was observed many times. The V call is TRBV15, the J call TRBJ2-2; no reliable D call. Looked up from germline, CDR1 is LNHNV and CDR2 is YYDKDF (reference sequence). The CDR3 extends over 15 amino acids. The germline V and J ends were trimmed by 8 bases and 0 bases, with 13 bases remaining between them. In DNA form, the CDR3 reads TGTGCCACCCGTCGCGCGGTCGCGAACACCGGGGAGCTGTTTTTT. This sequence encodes CATRRAVANTGELFF.